This is a list of T cell receptor beta chains from one sample in a study of cytomegalovirus exposure and HLA in healthy donors. Generated by immunoSEQ multiplex PCR, the TCRdb table keeps only in-frame clones and is missing some. The sample holds over 120,000 clones, around 9.7% seen once. The sequencing input was PBMCs. The receptors were sampled from a man in his fifties in good health and CMV-seronegative. CDR3s include the opening cysteine and the closing phenylalanine or tryptophan. A D gene is named only where the DNA matches it firmly. Expanded clones get a size class; other rows say once, few or many, or leave the size out.

J gene: TRBJ2-2; V gene: TRBV27; D gene: TRBD1; clone size: few; CDR3 protein: CASSLSLRTGFTGELFF; CDR3 DNA: TGTGCCAGCAGTTTATCTCTGAGGACAGGGTTCACCGGGGAGCTGTTTTTT
J gene: TRBJ2-5; V gene: TRBV25-1; D gene: -; clone size: -; CDR3 protein: CASRASVSETQYF; CDR3 DNA: TGTGCCAGCAGAGCATCGGTGAGCGAGACCCAGTACTTC
J gene: TRBJ2-7; V gene: TRBV9; D gene: TRBD2; clone size: -; CDR3 protein: CASSVDAGTSGRFYEQYF; CDR3 DNA: TGTGCCAGCAGCGTAGATGCTGGGACTAGCGGGAGATTTTACGAGCAGTACTTC
J gene: TRBJ1-4; V gene: TRBV19; D gene: -; clone size: few; CDR3 protein: CATVALRGEKLFF; CDR3 DNA: TGTGCCACCGTCGCCCTAAGGGGTGAAAAACTGTTTTTT
J gene: TRBJ1-5; V gene: TRBV18; D gene: -; clone size: -; CDR3 protein: CASSQEVRQSNQPQHF; CDR3 DNA: TGTGCCAGCTCACAAGAGGTACGTCAAAGCAATCAGCCCCAGCATTTT
J gene: TRBJ1-3; V gene: TRBV11-2; D gene: -; clone size: few; CDR3 protein: CATGGNTIYF; CDR3 DNA: TGTGCTACTGGGGGGAACACCATATATTTT
J gene: TRBJ2-5; V gene: TRBV11-3; D gene: TRBD2; clone size: -; CDR3 protein: CASSRGLAGQETQYF; CDR3 DNA: TGTGCCAGCAGCCGGGGACTAGCGGGGCAGGAGACCCAGTACTTC
J gene: TRBJ2-7; V gene: TRBV19; D gene: TRBD2; clone size: few; CDR3 protein: CASSTLADGEQYF; CDR3 DNA: TGTGCCAGTAGTACTCTAGCGGATGGGGAGCAGTACTTC
J gene: TRBJ2-1; V gene: TRBV11-3; D gene: TRBD2; clone size: few; CDR3 protein: CASRGDPNEQFF; CDR3 DNA: TGTGCCAGCCGGGGGGACCCTAATGAGCAGTTCTTC
J gene: TRBJ2-1; V gene: TRBV11-2; D gene: -; clone size: few; CDR3 protein: CASTRAGTRYNEQFF; CDR3 DNA: TGTGCCAGCACCCGCGCCGGGACTCGCTACAATGAGCAGTTCTTC
J gene: TRBJ2-7; V gene: TRBV11-2; D gene: TRBD2; clone size: -; CDR3 protein: CASSLDLAGLETYEQYF; CDR3 DNA: TGTGCCAGCAGCTTAGATCTGGCGGGACTAGAGACCTACGAGCAGTACTTC
J gene: TRBJ2-1; V gene: TRBV18; D gene: TRBD2; clone size: few; CDR3 protein: CASSPLAGSYNEQFF; CDR3 DNA: TGTGCCAGCTCACCCCTAGCGGGTTCCTACAATGAGCAGTTCTTC
J gene: TRBJ1-2; V gene: TRBV2; D gene: TRBD1; clone size: -; CDR3 protein: CASSDRAYYGYTF; CDR3 DNA: TGTGCCAGCAGCGACAGGGCCTATTATGGCTACACCTTC
J gene: TRBJ1-2; V gene: TRBV9; D gene: -; clone size: few; CDR3 protein: CASNPQGDFNYGYTF; CDR3 DNA: TGTGCCAGCAACCCCCAAGGCGACTTCAACTATGGCTACACCTTC
J gene: TRBJ2-1; V gene: TRBV28; D gene: -; clone size: -; CDR3 protein: CASGSRLARGDNEQFF; CDR3 DNA: TGTGCCAGCGGATCCCGGCTAGCGCGCGGCGACAATGAGCAGTTCTTC
J gene: TRBJ2-3; V gene: TRBV5-1; D gene: TRBD2; clone size: -; CDR3 protein: CASSQGLAGGAEDTQYF; CDR3 DNA: TGCGCCAGCAGCCAAGGACTAGCGGGAGGGGCTGAAGATACGCAGTATTTT
J gene: TRBJ2-1; V gene: TRBV27; D gene: TRBD2; clone size: few; CDR3 protein: CASSLFGTSVYNEQFF; CDR3 DNA: TGTGCCAGCAGTTTATTCGGGACTAGCGTCTACAATGAGCAGTTCTTC
J gene: TRBJ2-7; V gene: TRBV6-5; D gene: TRBD2; clone size: few; CDR3 protein: CASSYSRASGMYEQYF; CDR3 DNA: TGTGCCAGCAGTTACTCGAGGGCTAGCGGGATGTACGAGCAGTACTTC
J gene: TRBJ1-2; V gene: TRBV6-5; D gene: TRBD1; clone size: few; CDR3 protein: CASTGQGIVGYTF; CDR3 DNA: TGTGCCAGCACCGGACAGGGCATCGTAGGCTACACCTTC
J gene: TRBJ1-2; V gene: TRBV11-2; D gene: TRBD1; clone size: -; CDR3 protein: CASSPAADRGYGYTF; CDR3 DNA: TGTGCCAGCAGCCCGGCTGCGGACAGGGGATATGGCTACACCTTC
J gene: TRBJ2-2; V gene: TRBV6-5; D gene: -; clone size: few; CDR3 protein: CASSTGHKNTGELFF; CDR3 DNA: TGTGCCAGCAGTACCGGACATAAGAACACCGGGGAGCTGTTTTTT
J gene: TRBJ2-7; V gene: TRBV2; D gene: TRBD1; clone size: -; CDR3 protein: CASTQEGQGAYEQYF; CDR3 DNA: TGTGCCAGCACCCAAGAGGGACAGGGGGCCTACGAGCAGTACTTC
J gene: TRBJ1-5; V gene: TRBV10-3; D gene: -; clone size: few; CDR3 protein: CAIRESEQGYQPQHF; CDR3 DNA: TGTGCCATCAGGGAGTCCGAACAGGGTTATCAGCCCCAGCATTTT
J gene: TRBJ1-4; V gene: TRBV5-5; D gene: -; clone size: -; CDR3 protein: CASSLSPLEEKLFF; CDR3 DNA: TGTGCCAGCAGCTTGTCACCATTGGAGGAAAAACTGTTTTTT
J gene: TRBJ2-7; V gene: TRBV12-5; D gene: TRBD1; clone size: -; CDR3 protein: CASGRGGLYEQYF; CDR3 DNA: TGTGCTAGTGGCCGAGGGGGCCTCTACGAGCAGTACTTC
J gene: TRBJ1-1; V gene: TRBV6-5; D gene: -; clone size: few; CDR3 protein: CASSLDKFTEAFF; CDR3 DNA: TGTGCCAGCAGCCTGGACAAGTTCACTGAAGCTTTCTTT
J gene: TRBJ2-1; V gene: TRBV7-8; D gene: -; clone size: -; CDR3 protein: CASSLVPLDNEQFF; CDR3 DNA: TGTGCCAGCAGCTTAGTACCACTCGACAATGAGCAGTTCTTC
J gene: TRBJ1-2; V gene: TRBV7-9; D gene: -; clone size: few; CDR3 protein: CASSRQDKINGYTF; CDR3 DNA: TGTGCCAGCAGCCGTCAGGACAAGATCAATGGCTACACCTTC
J gene: TRBJ2-1; V gene: TRBV18; D gene: TRBD2; clone size: -; CDR3 protein: CASSPYSGTSGAYNEQFF; CDR3 DNA: TGTGCCAGCTCACCTTATTCCGGGACTAGCGGGGCCTACAATGAGCAGTTCTTC
J gene: TRBJ1-1; V gene: TRBV6-5; D gene: -; clone size: few; CDR3 protein: CASSYSRASNTEAFF; CDR3 DNA: TGTGCCAGCAGTTACTCGAGGGCATCGAACACTGAAGCTTTCTTT
J gene: TRBJ1-2; V gene: TRBV6-1; D gene: -; clone size: few; CDR3 protein: CASSVTGGYGYTF; CDR3 DNA: TGTGCCAGCAGTGTAACGGGAGGCTATGGCTACACCTTC
J gene: TRBJ2-2; V gene: TRBV30; D gene: -; clone size: many; CDR3 protein: CAWRRVANTGELFF; CDR3 DNA: TGTGCCTGGAGGAGGGTCGCGAACACCGGGGAGCTGTTTTTT
J gene: TRBJ1-1; V gene: TRBV9; D gene: -; clone size: few; CDR3 protein: CASSSRQVTTEAFF; CDR3 DNA: TGTGCCAGCAGCTCCAGACAGGTTACCACTGAAGCTTTCTTT
J gene: TRBJ2-3; V gene: TRBV28; D gene: TRBD2; clone size: -; CDR3 protein: CASSITGLAGVGTDTQYF; CDR3 DNA: TGTGCCAGCAGTATTACGGGACTAGCGGGAGTTGGTACAGATACGCAGTATTTT
J gene: TRBJ1-2; V gene: TRBV30; D gene: -; clone size: few; CDR3 protein: CAWSDLPYGYTF; CDR3 DNA: TGTGCCTGGAGTGACCTACCCTATGGCTACACCTTC
J gene: TRBJ1-5; V gene: TRBV30; D gene: -; clone size: few; CDR3 protein: CAWSRGGEQPQHF; CDR3 DNA: TGTGCCTGGAGCCGAGGGGGAGAGCAGCCCCAGCATTTT
J gene: TRBJ2-5; V gene: TRBV5-1; D gene: TRBD2; clone size: -; CDR3 protein: CASSFSTSGQETQYF; CDR3 DNA: TGCGCCAGCAGCTTCTCCACTAGCGGACAAGAGACCCAGTACTTC
J gene: TRBJ2-5; V gene: TRBV6-4; D gene: -; clone size: -; CDR3 protein: CASSALPRETQYF; CDR3 DNA: TGTGCCAGCAGTGCCCTACCCAGGGAGACCCAGTACTTC
J gene: TRBJ2-7; V gene: TRBV27; D gene: TRBD2; clone size: -; CDR3 protein: CASSQDTGTSGTRIEQYF; CDR3 DNA: TGTGCCAGCAGTCAGGATACCGGGACTAGCGGGACAAGGATCGAGCAGTACTTC
J gene: TRBJ2-7; V gene: TRBV29-1; D gene: TRBD2; clone size: few; CDR3 protein: CSVDASGRSYEQYF; CDR3 DNA: TGCAGCGTTGATGCTAGCGGGAGAAGCTACGAGCAGTACTTC
J gene: TRBJ2-1; V gene: TRBV7-3; D gene: TRBD2; clone size: few; CDR3 protein: CASSSQISGGANEQFF; CDR3 DNA: TGTGCCAGCAGCTCTCAAATTAGCGGGGGGGCTAATGAGCAGTTCTTC
J gene: TRBJ2-5; V gene: TRBV6-5; D gene: TRBD2; clone size: -; CDR3 protein: CASSYSTSGSGTQYF; CDR3 DNA: TGTGCCAGCAGTTACTCGACTAGCGGGAGTGGGACCCAGTACTTC